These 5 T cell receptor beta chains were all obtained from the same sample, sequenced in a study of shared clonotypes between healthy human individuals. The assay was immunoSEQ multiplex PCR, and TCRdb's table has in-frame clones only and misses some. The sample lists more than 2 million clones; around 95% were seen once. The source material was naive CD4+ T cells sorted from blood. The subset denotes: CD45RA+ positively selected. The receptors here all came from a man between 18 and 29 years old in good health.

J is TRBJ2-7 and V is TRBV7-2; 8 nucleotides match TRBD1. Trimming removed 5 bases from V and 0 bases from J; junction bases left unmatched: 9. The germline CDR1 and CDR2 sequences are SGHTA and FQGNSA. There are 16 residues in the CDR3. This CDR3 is CASSLVTGTGSYEQYF. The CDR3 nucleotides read TGTGCCAGCAGCCTAGTGACCGGGACAGGCTCCTACGAGCAGTACTTC. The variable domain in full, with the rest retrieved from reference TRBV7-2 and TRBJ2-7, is GAGVSQSPSNKVTEKGKDVELRCDPISGHTALYWYRQSLGQGLEFLIYFQGNSAPDKSGLPSDRFSAERTGGSVSTLTIQRTQQEDSAVYLCASSLVTGTGSYEQYFGPGTRLTVT.

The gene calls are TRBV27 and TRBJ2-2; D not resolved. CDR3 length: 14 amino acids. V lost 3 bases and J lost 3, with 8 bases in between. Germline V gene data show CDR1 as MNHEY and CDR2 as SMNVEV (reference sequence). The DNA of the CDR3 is TGTGCCAGCAGTTTCCTAGTGGACACCGGGGAGCTGTTTTTT. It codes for CASSFLVDTGELFF.

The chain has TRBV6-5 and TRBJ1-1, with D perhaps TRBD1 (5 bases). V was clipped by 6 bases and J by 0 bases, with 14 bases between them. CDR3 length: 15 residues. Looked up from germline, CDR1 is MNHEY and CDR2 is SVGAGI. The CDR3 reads CASSSLKGVNTEAFF. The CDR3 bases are TGTGCCAGCAGCTCTCTTAAAGGGGTGAACACTGAAGCTTTCTTT.

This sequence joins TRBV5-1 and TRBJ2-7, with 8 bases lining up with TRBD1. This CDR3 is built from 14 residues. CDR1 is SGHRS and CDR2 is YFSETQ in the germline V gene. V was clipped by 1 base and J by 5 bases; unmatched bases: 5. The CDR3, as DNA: TGCGCCAGCAGCTTGTCACAGGGGGACGACGAGCAGTACTTC. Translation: CASSLSQGDDEQYF.

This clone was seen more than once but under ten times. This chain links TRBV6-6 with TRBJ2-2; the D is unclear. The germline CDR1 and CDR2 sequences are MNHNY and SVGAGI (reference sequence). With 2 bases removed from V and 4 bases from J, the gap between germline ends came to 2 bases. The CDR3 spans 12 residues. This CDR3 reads CASSYLTGELFF. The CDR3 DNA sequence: TGTGCCAGCAGTTACCTCACCGGGGAGCTGTTTTTT.